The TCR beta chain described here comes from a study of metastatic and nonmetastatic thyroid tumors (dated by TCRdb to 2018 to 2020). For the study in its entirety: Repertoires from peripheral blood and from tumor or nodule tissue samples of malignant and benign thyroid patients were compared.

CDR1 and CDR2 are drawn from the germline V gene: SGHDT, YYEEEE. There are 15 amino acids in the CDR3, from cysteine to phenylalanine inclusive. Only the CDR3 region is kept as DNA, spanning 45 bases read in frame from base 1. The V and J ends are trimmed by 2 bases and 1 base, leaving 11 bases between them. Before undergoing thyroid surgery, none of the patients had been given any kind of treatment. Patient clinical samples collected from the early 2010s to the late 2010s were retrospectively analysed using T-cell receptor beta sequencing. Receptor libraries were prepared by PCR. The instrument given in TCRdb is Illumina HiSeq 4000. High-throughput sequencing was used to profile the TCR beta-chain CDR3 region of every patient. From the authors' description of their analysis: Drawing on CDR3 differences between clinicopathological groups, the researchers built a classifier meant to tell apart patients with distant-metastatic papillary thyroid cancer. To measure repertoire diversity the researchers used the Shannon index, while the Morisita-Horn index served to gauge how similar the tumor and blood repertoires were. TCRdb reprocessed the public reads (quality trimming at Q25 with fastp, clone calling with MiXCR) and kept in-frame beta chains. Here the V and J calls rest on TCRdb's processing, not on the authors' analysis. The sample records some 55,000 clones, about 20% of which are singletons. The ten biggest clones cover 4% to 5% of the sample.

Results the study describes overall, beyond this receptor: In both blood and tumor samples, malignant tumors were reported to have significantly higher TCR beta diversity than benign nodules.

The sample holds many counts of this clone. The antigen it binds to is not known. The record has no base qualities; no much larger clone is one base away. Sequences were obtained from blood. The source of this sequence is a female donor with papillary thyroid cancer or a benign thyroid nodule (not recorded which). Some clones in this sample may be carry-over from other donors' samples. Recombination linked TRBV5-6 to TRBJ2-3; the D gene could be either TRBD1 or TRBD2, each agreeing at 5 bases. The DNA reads TGTGCCAGCAGCTTTCAGGGAGCGGGCACAGATACGCAGTATTTT. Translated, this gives CASSFQGAGTDTQYF.